Presented here are 2 T cell receptor beta chains from one specimen sequenced in a study of shared clonotypes between healthy human individuals. Profiling relied on immunoSEQ multiplex PCR, and the TCRdb table lists in-frame clones only, not all of them. The repertoire consists of approximately 640,000 clones, with about nine tenths occurring once and the leading ten covering 34%. What was sequenced was memory CD8+ T cells from PBMCs. Subset of the sample: CD45RO+ cells pooled with CCR7-negative TemRA cells. Source of these receptors: a man in his late teens or twenties in good health. Some clones in this sample may be carry-over from other donors' samples.

The chain carries TRBV29-1 and TRBJ2-1; D ambiguous. The V end was cut by 1 base, the J end by 2 bases, with 6 bases between. Germline values: CDR1 SQVTM, CDR2 ANQGSEA. There are 13 residues in the CDR3. The CDR3 spells CSVEGRAYNEQFF. CDR3 coding DNA: TGCAGCGTTGAAGGTCGAGCCTACAATGAGCAGTTCTTC.

The chain uses TRBV15 and TRBJ2-7, with D possibly TRBD1 on 5 matching bases. CDR1 is LNHNV and CDR2 is YYDKDF in the germline V gene (reference sequence). The CDR3 length is 15 residues. Deletions cut 5 bases from V and 7 bases from J, with 21 bases between. The CDR3 protein is CATSPGLGHDGEQYF. DNA of the CDR3: TGTGCCACCAGCCCCGGCCTCGGACACGACGGAGAGCAGTACTTC.